A single sample gave rise to the 10 T cell receptor beta chains below, sequenced in a study of regulatory T cells in long-lasting Graves disease. The time point denotes: newly diagnosed GD, antithyroid drugs for less than 3 months. Extracted PBMC RNA gave rise to the TCR library. Building of the TCR beta libraries involved iRepertoire HTBI primers and Arm-PCR of CDR3 regions. Each CDR3 protein gets one entry after TCRdb re-called the multiplex PCR reads with MiXCR. The sample has approximately 440,000 distinct CDR3 sequences; around 15% are singletons. These records were also assigned to another study, of T cells in Graves' hyperthyroidism and ophthalmopathy.

The specimen comprised peripheral blood mononuclear cells (PBMCs), sampled at new diagnosis, from a patient treated with antithyroid drugs. These receptors originate from a middle-aged man with Graves disease.

Notes on this clonotype: A read error may explain this, as a much larger clone is one base away. The chain combines TRBV2 with TRBJ2-1; D may be TRBD1 or TRBD2 (6 bases each). From germline, CDR1 is SNHLY and CDR2 FYNNEI. This CDR3 has 17 amino acids. CDR3 bases: TGTGCCAGCAGTGAGGGGTTGTTTAGCGGAGGGGGGAATGGGCAGTTCTTC. It encodes CASSEGLFSGGGNGQFF.

This clonotype was observed at least ten times. The chain is built from TRBV5-1 and TRBJ2-7, with 12 bases fitting TRBD1. The CDR3 covers 15 residues. Unmatched junction bases numbered 5, after V lost 2 bases and J lost 5 bases. CDR1 is SGHRS and CDR2 is YFSETQ in the germline V gene. The CDR3 region is CASSLEGQGAHEQYF. The CDR3 nucleotides are TGCGCCAGCAGCTTAGAGGGACAGGGGGCCCACGAGCAGTACTTC.

The table lists this clonotype with many counts. The V and J genes are TRBV7-9 and TRBJ2-1; TRBD2 might be the D (6 bases). CDR1 and CDR2 from the germline V gene are SEHNR and FQNEAQ (reference sequence). V gave up 5 bases and J gave up 6 bases, with 17 bases separating them. The CDR3 is 15 amino acids. The CDR3 nucleotides are TGTGCCAGCAGCCGGAGGGCCAAAGTAATCAATGAGCAGTTCTTC. Its translation: CASSRRAKVINEQFF. Together with reference TRBV7-9 and TRBJ2-1, the CDR3 gives the full variable domain: DTGVSQNPRHKITKRGQNVTFRCDPISEHNRLYWYRQTLGQGPEFLTYFQNEAQLEKSRLLSDRFSAERPKGSFSTLEIQRTEQGDSAMYLCASSRRAKVINEQFFGPGTRLTVL.

In its sample, this clonotype was seen a few times. The chain couples TRBV6-2 or TRBV6-3 to TRBJ2-3; D uncertain. Germline V gene sequence: CDR1 MNHEY, CDR2 SVGEGT. The ends were cut back, 2 bases at V and 14 bases at J, with 17 bases in the middle. This CDR3 has 13 amino acids. The CDR3 here is CASSYEDFRTGYF. For the CDR3, the DNA is TGTGCCAGCAGTTACGAAGACTTCCGTACGGGGTATTTT.

This clonotype was counted between two and nine times. The chain uses TRBV2 and TRBJ2-2; the D gene is possibly TRBD1 (7 bases). The CDR3 is 13 amino acids. The V and J ends lost 6 bases and 7 bases respectively, with 12 bases between them. Germline V lookup: CDR1 SNHLY, CDR2 FYNNEI. This CDR3 reads CASRSRGDGELFF. In DNA form, the CDR3 reads TGTGCCAGCAGGTCCAGGGGGGACGGGGAGCTGTTTTTT. Looking up the rest from reference TRBV2 and TRBJ2-2 gives the full variable domain: EPEVTQTPSHQVTQMGQEVILRCVPISNHLYFYWYRQILGQKVEFLVSFYNNEISEKSEIFDDQFSVERPDGSNFTLKIRSTKLEDSAMYFCASRSRGDGELFFGEGSRLTVL.

This clonotype was counted many times. V gene TRBV6-2 or TRBV6-3 combines with J gene TRBJ2-7; TRBD1 matches 9 bases. J lost 2 bases, V lost 7 bases, and 12 bases had no gene match. The CDR3 has 16 residues. Germline loops: CDR1 MNHEY, CDR2 SVGEGT. CDR3 sequence reads: CASKNGRQGDTYEQYF. The CDR3 DNA reads TGTGCCAGCAAAAATGGGAGACAGGGGGACACCTACGAGCAGTACTTC.

The chain couples TRBV24-1 to TRBJ1-1, with 10 bases lining up with TRBD1. CDR1 and CDR2 from the germline V gene are KGHDR and SFDVKD. The CDR3 is 14 residues long. Trimming removed 7 bases from V and 0 bases from J; junction bases left unmatched: 1. CDR3 in amino acids: CATRGTGVNTEAFF. For the CDR3, the DNA is TGTGCCACCAGGGGGACAGGGGTGAACACTGAAGCTTTCTTT.

This clonotype has a count of ten or more. This sequence joins TRBV6-1 and TRBJ1-1; D gene uncertain. CDR1 is MNHNS and CDR2 is SASEGT in the germline V gene. Trimming removed 0 bases at V and 4 bases at J, with 9 bases between. The CDR3 extends over 14 amino acids. CDR3 loop: CASSEARAGTEAFF. The CDR3 bases are TGTGCCAGCAGTGAAGCGCGGGCAGGCACTGAAGCTTTCTTT.

The sample holds many counts of this clonotype. The rearrangement links TRBV6-2 or TRBV6-3 to TRBJ2-7, with TRBD2 matching over 13 bases. CDR3 length: 15 amino acids. The germline CDR1 and CDR2 sequences are MNHEY and SVGEGT. The V gene end was trimmed by 6 bases and the J gene end by 3 bases; junction bases not matched to a gene: 5. The chain's CDR3 is CASSTRLAGGYEQYF. As DNA, the CDR3 is TGTGCCAGCAGCACAAGACTAGCGGGGGGCTACGAGCAGTACTTC.

The sample holds many counts of this clonotype. Germline and junction disagree at one end, which may indicate a read error. This chain connects TRBV5-1 to TRBJ1-1; possibly TRBD1 for D (5 bases). The CDR3 totals 14 residues. Germline-derived CDR1 and CDR2 are SGHRS and YFSETQ. CDR3 in DNA: TGCGCCAGCAGCTTGGGTGGGGCCCCGTCTGAGGCTTTCTTT. Its protein is CASSLGGAPSEAFF.